This T cell receptor beta chain was sequenced during a study of CD4 T cells in relation to SARS-CoV-2 and coronaviruses. The overall study: Convalescent patients were fewer than ten males and 4 females; two were Hispanic. Shared crossreactive spike epitopes were mapped to their HLA restriction.

CDR1 and CDR2 from the germline V gene are LNHNV and YYDKDF (reference sequence). The CDR3 has 15 amino acids. V dropped 0 bases and J dropped 5; count of bases not matched to a gene: 3. Survey-level TCR-beta sequencing used DNA from CEF-cultured naive and memory CD4+ T cells. The data were produced by immunoSEQ multiplex PCR, yet TCRdb's version contains in-frame clones alone and is incomplete. Among around 41,000 clones listed, over 70% were seen once. About this clone itself: Its antigen is currently unknown.

The clonotype comes from an adult with COVID-19. The sample comprised naive CD4+ T cells from PBMCs, cultured in vitro. The subset: naive CD4+ T cells isolated by negative enrichment. The rearrangement uses TRBV15 and TRBJ2-5; 10 nucleotides align to TRBD2. CDR3 protein: CATSRDLLAGETQYF. CDR3 coding DNA: TGTGCCACCAGCAGAGATTTACTAGCGGGGGAGACCCAGTACTTC.